The present T cell receptor (beta chain) was sequenced within a study of blood T cell repertoires in COVID-19 (TCRdb year 2020). Concerning the study at large: Collaborator samples came from the United States, Italy and Spain and covered acute and convalescent phases of COVID-19. The repertoires were made available in a free public database intended to serve as a resource for research on the immune response to SARS-CoV-2. Where available, HLA class I and class II types were taken from metadata supplied by the sample provider and were not determined by assay-based typing. Subjects who had been exposed to COVID-19, were actively infected with it, or had recovered from it provided the deeply sampled blood TCRbeta repertoires that made up the dataset. The material from the prospective study consisted of cDNA or gDNA derived from T cells, B-cell-depleted T cells, or PBMCs. Samples came from the ongoing ImmuneRACE study (first 160 participants) plus 1,254 subjects from 6 global collaborators. Sample metadata almost always included a de-identified subject ID, COVID-19 status, age in years and sex. Here is what the overall study found, with its caveats: The amount of clinical and demographic metadata varied by source and participant and was provided uncurated.

Collaborating institutions collected whole blood in K2EDTA tubes following their own protocols. Collaborator samples were shipped for TCRbeta analysis as frozen whole blood, isolated PBMCs, or DNA extracted from either sample type. A word on this clone: Its antigen is currently not known. Qualities for individual bases were not recorded, and no much larger clone is one base off.

Deletion took 3 bases off V and 4 bases off J, with a span of 7 bases between the germline ends. The CDR3 starts with the cysteine, ends with the phenylalanine, and has 13 residues. Only CDR3 DNA is held: 39 bases, read in frame from base 1. The immunoSEQ Assay, a bias-controlled multiplex PCR, was used to amplify TCRbeta CDR3 regions from genomic DNA. In the authors' own workflow: Within the assay, amplification of reference gene primers was used to estimate how many nucleated cells each sample contained. To quantify the absolute abundance of each unique TCRbeta CDR3 rearrangement, sequence reads were collapsed and filtered. For each sample, productive Simpson clonality was calculated by taking the square root of Simpson's diversity index across productive rearrangements. As stored in TCRdb, this immuneACCESS dataset retains in-frame rearrangements with V and J assigned. A fraction of the clones does not appear; measured against another copy, unresolved V genes explain less than half of the discrepancy, and the remainder lacks a known reason. That table supplies the V and J calls and clone size; D and trimming were determined from the DNA. This sample comprises approximately 44,000 clones, about nine tenths of them detected only once. The ten largest clonotypes hold around 8.3% of the sample.

The sequencing sample was made of peripheral blood. Here the chain combines TRBV12-3 or TRBV12-4 and TRBJ1-5, with the D gene call left open. The TCR comes from a man between 60 and 75 years old with active COVID-19. The nucleotide sequence reads TGTGCCAGCAGTTTTGGCATTAATCAGCCCCAGCATTTT. This codes for CASSFGINQPQHF.